What follows are 18 T cell receptor beta chains derived from one specimen sequenced in a study of T cell repertoires in cytomegalovirus infection. Their target antigens are unknown. TCRdb independently ran MiXCR on the reads; one entry per CDR3 protein. The repertoire holds some 800,000 distinct CDR3 sequences, with around a third as singletons. The sequences come from cultured CD8+ T cells from PBMCs, collected from culture after CMV antigen stimulation. The receptors shown here come from a human donor in good health (CMV status not recorded). Some clones in this sample may be carry-over from other donors' samples.

Here the CDR3 DNA reads TGTGCCAGTAGTATAGCTAGCGGGGGATACAATGAGCAGTTCTTC. Residues: CASSIASGGYNEQFF. V is TRBV19 and J is TRBJ2-1; TRBD2 aligns across 10 bases. The CDR3 is 15 residues long. The V gene end was trimmed by 1 base and the J gene end by 4 bases; junction bases not matched to a gene: 1. Germline V gives CDR1 LNHDA, CDR2 SQIVND (reference sequence).

This clonotype showed up just a few times. The chain employs TRBV7-6 and TRBJ2-3, with D perhaps matching TRBD2 (6 bases). CDR3 length: 16 amino acids. With 8 bases removed from V and 1 base from J, the gap between germline ends came to 19 bases. CDR1 and CDR2 (germline): SGHVS, FNYEAQ. CDR3: CASGQLLRGGTDTQYF. CDR3 nucleotides: TGTGCCAGCGGTCAGTTGTTGCGGGGAGGCACAGATACGCAGTATTTT.

The chain uses TRBV10-3 and TRBJ1-3; weak D call: TRBD1 (5 bases). The CDR3 loop spans 15 amino acids. The V end was cut by 7 bases, the J end by 0 bases, with 13 bases between. Germline assignment: CDR1 ENHRY and CDR2 SYGVKD. The CDR3 spells CAIKRDHLSGNTIYF. The CDR3 coding sequence is TGTGCCATCAAGAGGGACCATCTCTCTGGAAACACCATATATTTT.

The chain has TRBV14 and TRBJ2-1; a weak D match, TRBD1 (5 bases). The CDR3 consists of 13 residues. V was cut by 4 bases and J by 6 bases, with 10 bases left in between. Germline lookup yields CDR1 SGHDN and CDR2 FVKESK. The CDR3 DNA reads TGTGCCAGCAGCCCCCGACAGATCAATGAGCAGTTCTTC. Translating gives CASSPRQINEQFF.

This chain uses TRBV5-1 with TRBJ2-5; TRBD1 or TRBD2 may be the D gene (6 bases each). The CDR3 totals 15 residues. Germline CDR1 is SGHRS and CDR2 is YFSETQ. V gave up 6 bases and J gave up 5 bases, with 20 bases separating them. The CDR3 spells CASTLTPGAGETQYF. DNA for the CDR3: TGCGCCAGCACTTTGACACCAGGGGCGGGGGAGACCCAGTACTTC. Supplemented by reference TRBV5-1 and TRBJ2-5, the full variable domain reads KAGVTQTPRYLIKTRGQQVTLSCSPISGHRSVSWYQQTPGQGLQFLFEYFSETQRNKGNFPGRFSGRQFSNSRSEMNVSTLELGDSALYLCASTLTPGAGETQYFGPGTRLLVL.

The chain carries TRBV7-6 and TRBJ2-4, with D possibly matching TRBD1 (6 bases). V lost 5 bases, J lost 10 bases, and 15 bases lay in between. CDR3 size: 13 residues. Germline V CDR1 and CDR2: SGHVS, FNYEAQ. CDR3 amino acids: CASSIRDIQIQYF. CDR3 bases: TGTGCCAGCAGCATCCGGGACATACAAATTCAGTACTTC.

The DNA of the CDR3 is TGTGCCAGCGTTTTCCCGAACACCGGGGAGCTGTTTTTT. Amino acids: CASVFPNTGELFF. The V gene is TRBV2, the J gene TRBJ2-2, with D uncertain. The V gene lost 8 bases and the J gene lost 0 bases, with 7 bases spanning the gap. The CDR3 runs 13 residues. Germline values: CDR1 SNHLY, CDR2 FYNNEI.

The gene calls are TRBV27 and TRBJ2-7, with a weak D call TRBD1 (6 bases). V gave up 5 bases and J gave up 2 bases, with 10 bases separating them. This CDR3 region has 13 residues. Per the germline V gene, CDR1 is MNHEY and CDR2 is SMNVEV (reference sequence). The CDR3 here is CASSTGYAYEQYF. The CDR3, as DNA: TGTGCCAGCAGTACAGGGTACGCCTACGAGCAGTACTTC.

The table lists this clonotype with many counts. The CDR3, as DNA: TGTGCCAGCAGCTTTGGGGGGCCTACCTCTGGGGCCAACGTCCTGACTTTC. Its translation: CASSFGGPTSGANVLTF. This sequence joins TRBV7-6 and TRBJ2-6, with D perhaps being TRBD1 or TRBD2 (6 bases each). From germline, CDR1 is SGHVS and CDR2 FNYEAQ. The CDR3 spans 17 residues. The V and J ends lost 3 bases and 0 bases respectively, with 12 bases between them.

This clonotype was observed at least ten times. The rearrangement joins TRBV11-3 to TRBJ2-5; tentative D call: TRBD1 (6 bases). CDR3 size: 13 residues. V was shortened by 5 bases and J by 3 bases, with 10 bases between the two germline ends. Germline CDR1 SGHNT, CDR2 YENEEA. CDR3 residues: CASSPRTEETQYF. The CDR3 bases are TGTGCCAGCAGCCCACGGACAGAAGAGACCCAGTACTTC.

This clonotype was seen more than once but under ten times. The chain couples TRBV7-9 to TRBJ2-5, with 8 bases identical to TRBD2. Germline loops: CDR1 SEHNR, CDR2 FQNEAQ (reference sequence). V was clipped by 5 bases and J by 2 bases; unmatched bases: 13. The CDR3 is 17 residues long. In DNA form, the CDR3 reads TGTGCCAGCAGCGCCCTGGGCGGGGGGCCTCCTCAAGAGACCCAGTACTTC. It encodes CASSALGGGPPQETQYF.

This clonotype has only a few counts. This rearrangement joins TRBV24-1 to TRBJ2-2; tentatively, D is TRBD2 (6 bases). Trimming removed 1 base at V and 3 bases at J, with 11 bases between. The CDR3 loop spans 16 amino acids. The germline gives CDR1 KGHDR, CDR2 SFDVKD. The DNA for the CDR3 is TGTGCCACCAGTGATTTTGGGGGACTCTACACCGGGGAGCTGTTTTTT. This translates into CATSDFGGLYTGELFF.

J is TRBJ2-1 and V is TRBV4-1, with 8 bases aligning to TRBD2. J was trimmed by 4 bases and V by 0 bases; bases with no gene match: 8. Germline CDR1 and CDR2: MGHRA and YSYEKL. The CDR3 is made up of 17 amino acids. The CDR3 region is CASSQDVGRGAYNEQFF. The CDR3 nucleotides are TGCGCCAGCAGCCAAGACGTGGGGCGGGGGGCTTACAATGAGCAGTTCTTC.

This clonotype showed up just a few times. The gene calls are TRBV4-1 and TRBJ1-1; D is unresolved. V lost 6 bases and J 5 bases, leaving 16 bases between the germline ends. The CDR3 extends over 14 amino acids. The V gene's germline CDR1 is MGHRA and CDR2 YSYEKL. The CDR3 is CASSSTQRGTEAFF. Written as DNA, the CDR3 is TGCGCCAGCAGTTCTACCCAACGTGGGACTGAAGCTTTCTTT.

The genes are TRBV4-1 and TRBJ1-4, with TRBD1 as a possible D gene (5 bases). Germline CDR1 reads MGHRA; CDR2 reads YSYEKL. Trimming pared 1 base from V and 8 bases from J, leaving 17 bases between. The CDR3 loop spans 16 amino acids. The CDR3 here is CASSQAQRVWDEKLFF. The CDR3, as DNA: TGCGCCAGCAGCCAAGCCCAAAGGGTTTGGGACGAAAAACTGTTTTTT.

The V call is TRBV19, the J call TRBJ2-3; 7 bases agree with TRBD1. This CDR3 spans 16 amino acids. Germline CDR1 is LNHDA and CDR2 is SQIVND (reference sequence). Trimming cost V 3 bases and J 0 bases; bases outside gene matches: 6. The CDR3 is CASSMVTGPSTDTQYF. The CDR3 region has the DNA TGTGCCAGTAGTATGGTGACAGGGCCTAGCACAGATACGCAGTATTTT.

This clonotype appeared many times. The chain employs TRBV7-8 and TRBJ1-6; the match to TRBD1 covers 9 bases. With V trimmed by 5 bases and J by 0 bases, 5 bases remained unmatched. Germline V lookup: CDR1 SGHVS, CDR2 FQNEAQ. This CDR3 spans 17 amino acids. The CDR3 DNA reads TGTGCCAGCAGCCGGACAGGGGAGGCCTCCTATAATTCACCCCTCCACTTT. Protein: CASSRTGEASYNSPLHF.

The gene calls are TRBV2 and TRBJ2-5; the D gene is possibly TRBD2 (6 bases). CDR1 SNHLY and CDR2 FYNNEI come from the germline V gene. The CDR3 runs to 12 residues. The CDR3 nucleotides read TGTGTCCAACCGGGCCGGGAGGAGACCCAGTACTTC. Its protein product is CVQPGREETQYF.